These T cell receptor beta chains were read from a single sample in a study of blood T cell repertoires in COVID-19. Sequenced by immunoSEQ multiplex PCR; TCRdb stores in-frame clones only, minus some. The repertoire holds some 25,000 clones, around 92% seen once, with around 2% in the top ten. Sequencing was carried out using peripheral blood. The origin of the receptors is a human donor in a cohort sampled during active COVID-19. CDR3s include the opening cysteine and the closing phenylalanine or tryptophan. Fields, in order: CDR3 length, clone size, D gene, V gene, J gene, CDR3 DNA, CDR3 protein. The D gene is left open where the match is weak. Only part of the rows carry a size: once, few, many, or a class if the clone is expanded.

14,NA,NA,TRBV5-6,TRBJ2-1,TGTGCCAGCAGCAGCCCTGTCAGGGACAATGAGCAGTTCTTC,CASSSPVRDNEQFF
12,NA,NA,TRBV6-5,TRBJ2-5,TGTGCCAGCAGTCTAGCCCGTGGGACCCAGTACTTC,CASSLARGTQYF
14,NA,NA,TRBV6-6,TRBJ2-5,TGTGCCAGCAGTTACTCGTTCCAGGGGGAGACCCAGTACTTC,CASSYSFQGETQYF
16,NA,TRBD2,TRBV28,TRBJ2-6,TGTGCCAGCAGGTTAGCGGGGGGGCCTGGGGCCAACGTCCTGACTTTC,CASRLAGGPGANVLTF
16,once,NA,TRBV4-1,TRBJ1-1,TGCGCCAGCAGCCAAGCGGGAAATAACTTTATGACTGAAGCTTTCTTT,CASSQAGNNFMTEAFF
14,NA,NA,TRBV10-2,TRBJ1-6,TGCGCCAGCAGTGAAACAGCCTATAATTCACCCCTCCACTTT,CASSETAYNSPLHF
14,once,NA,TRBV19,TRBJ2-3,TGTGCCAGTCGAAAAGAGACAGTCACAGATACGCAGTATTTT,CASRKETVTDTQYF
15,once,TRBD1,TRBV6-4,TRBJ1-1,TGTGCCAGCAGTGACGGGACAGGGGGCGCGACTGAAGCTTTCTTT,CASSDGTGGATEAFF
13,NA,NA,TRBV6-4,TRBJ1-1,TGTGCCAGCAGCGCTACAAGGGGCACTGAAGCTTTCTTT,CASSATRGTEAFF
15,NA,TRBD2,TRBV9,TRBJ2-5,TGTGCCAGCAGCGGGACTAGCGGGGGGCGGGAGACCCAGTACTTC,CASSGTSGGRETQYF
15,NA,TRBD2,TRBV10-3,TRBJ2-1,TGTGCCATCAGTGAGTCCAGCGGGAGTTACAATGAGCAGTTCTTC,CAISESSGSYNEQFF
13,NA,TRBD1,TRBV6-5,TRBJ1-2,TGTGCCAGCAGCGCAGGGGGCGCTTTTGGCTACACCTTC,CASSAGGAFGYTF
13,NA,NA,TRBV7-2,TRBJ1-5,TGTGCCAGCACGCTCCCGGGGAATCAGCCCCAGCATTTT,CASTLPGNQPQHF
16,NA,TRBD1,TRBV5-1,TRBJ2-5,TGCGCCACCACACAGGGGGCCGACTCCGAGGGGGAGACCCAGTACTTC,CATTQGADSEGETQYF
13,NA,TRBD1,TRBV5-1,TRBJ1-5,TGCGCCAGCAGCGAGGGGGCTCAGCAGCCCCAGCATTTT,CASSEGAQQPQHF
14,NA,NA,TRBV11-3,TRBJ2-1,TGTGCCAGCAGCCACTCCCGCCTCCGCTGGGAGCAGTTCTTC,CASSHSRLRWEQFF
14,NA,NA,TRBV21-1,TRBJ1-1,TGTGCCAGCAGCAAGAGGAGGGCGGCCCCTGAAGCTTTCTTT,CASSKRRAAPEAFF
14,few,TRBD1,TRBV2,TRBJ1-5,TGTGCCAGCGGATGGGGACAGGGAAATCAGCCCCAGCATTTT,CASGWGQGNQPQHF
15,NA,TRBD2,TRBV10-1,TRBJ2-7,TGCGCCAGCAGTGTACGAGGTAGCGGGAAATACGAGCAGTACTTC,CASSVRGSGKYEQYF
18,once,TRBD2,TRBV6-1,TRBJ2-3,TGTGCCAGCAGTGAAGCGCGGGGGGCCCATCACGTTATCGATACGCAGTATTTT,CASSEARGAHHVIDTQYF
16,NA,TRBD2,TRBV7-2,TRBJ2-7,TGTGCCAGCAGCCTGGGACTAGCGGGAGGTGCCTACGAGCAGTACTTC,CASSLGLAGGAYEQYF
14,few,TRBD1,TRBV4-1,TRBJ1-1,TGCGCCAGCAGGGTCGAAACAGGGGTTACTGAAGCTTTCTTT,CASRVETGVTEAFF
18,NA,TRBD1,TRBV28,TRBJ1-2,TGTGCCAGCATCTCGCCCCTGATTCAGGGGGCCTCCAACTATGGCTACACCTTC,CASISPLIQGASNYGYTF
18,NA,TRBD1,TRBV4-3,TRBJ2-3,TGCGCCAGCAGCCAGGAATTCCTGGACAGGGCCGGCACAGATACGCAGTATTTT,CASSQEFLDRAGTDTQYF
20,NA,TRBD1,TRBV4-1,TRBJ1-3,TGCGCCAGCAGCCAACCCACGCTTAGGACAGGGGTAATTGCTGGAAACACCATATATTTT,CASSQPTLRTGVIAGNTIYF
14,NA,TRBD1,TRBV7-2,TRBJ2-2,TGTGCCAGCAGCCGGGACAGATTCACCGGGGAGCTGTTTTTT,CASSRDRFTGELFF
17,once,TRBD2,TRBV9,TRBJ2-5,TGTGCCAGCAGCGTAGCTCCTAGCGGGGGGCCTCAAGAGACCCAGTACTTC,CASSVAPSGGPQETQYF
15,NA,TRBD1,TRBV10-3,TRBJ2-2,TGTGCCATCAGGGGGGACAGGCCCTACACCGGGGAGCTGTTTTTT,CAIRGDRPYTGELFF
15,NA,TRBD1,TRBV18,TRBJ1-4,TGTGCCAGCTCACCAATCGGACAGGGGGCAGTAAAACTGTTTTTT,CASSPIGQGAVKLFF
16,NA,TRBD2,TRBV7-9,TRBJ2-2,TGTGCCAGCAGCTCCATTAGCGGGAGCGGCACCGGGGAGCTGTTTTTT,CASSSISGSGTGELFF
14,NA,NA,TRBV7-9,TRBJ2-1,TGTGCCAGCAGATTAGGGTCCGGGAGTAATGAGCAGTTCTTC,CASRLGSGSNEQFF
11,NA,NA,TRBV20-1,TRBJ2-7,TGCAGTGCTGCTGCAGGTTACGAGCAGTACTTC,CSAAAGYEQYF
13,NA,NA,TRBV30,TRBJ2-7,TGTGCCTGGACGACAGCGAGCTCCTACGAGCAGTACTTC,CAWTTASSYEQYF
15,NA,NA,TRBV1,TRBJ1-6,TGCACCAGCAGCCATGCCGGGGCCTATAATTCACCCCTCCACTTT,CTSSHAGAYNSPLHF
15,NA,TRBD1,TRBV7-2,TRBJ1-2,TGTGCCAGCAGCGAATCGACAGGGGGGGGCTATGGCTACACCTTC,CASSESTGGGYGYTF
17,NA,TRBD1,TRBV28,TRBJ1-2,TGTGCCAGCAGTTTACCCTCACAGGGGGTGGACCGGCATGGCTACACCTTC,CASSLPSQGVDRHGYTF
16,NA,TRBD1,TRBV14,TRBJ1-4,TGTGCCAGCAGCCAAGTCCGGGACAGTCCTAATGAAAAACTGTTTTTT,CASSQVRDSPNEKLFF
14,NA,NA,TRBV7-9,TRBJ1-5,TGTGCCAGCAGCTTAGCAGGGGCCGATCAGCCCCAGCATTTT,CASSLAGADQPQHF
12,NA,NA,TRBV27,TRBJ2-2,TGTGCCAGCAGCCTCCGGGCCGGGGAGCTGTTTTTT,CASSLRAGELFF
13,NA,NA,TRBV27,TRBJ2-7,TGTGCCAGCAGTATGGACAGACCTTACGAGCAGTACTTC,CASSMDRPYEQYF
13,once,TRBD2,TRBV7-9,TRBJ2-7,TGTGCCAGCAGCTTAACTAGCGCTTACGAGCAGTACTTC,CASSLTSAYEQYF
17,NA,TRBD2,TRBV7-3,TRBJ2-1,TGTGCCAGCAGCCTGGGGACTAGCGGGGAGTACGGGGTTGAGCAGTTCTTC,CASSLGTSGEYGVEQFF
14,NA,TRBD1,TRBV2,TRBJ2-7,TGTGCCAGCAGTGAACAGGGGGAGTCCTACGAGCAGTACTTC,CASSEQGESYEQYF
12,NA,TRBD1,TRBV5-1,TRBJ1-2,TGCGCCAGCGGTACCGGGACAGGGGACTACACCTTC,CASGTGTGDYTF
14,NA,NA,TRBV7-8,TRBJ2-1,TGTGCCAGCAGCTTAAAAGACACATACAATGAGCAGTTCTTC,CASSLKDTYNEQFF
14,once,NA,TRBV7-9,TRBJ2-5,TGTGCCAGCAGCTTAGATCTGGAGATAAAGACCCAGTACTTC,CASSLDLEIKTQYF
15,NA,TRBD1,TRBV6-4,TRBJ2-5,TGTGCCAGCAGAGAACAAGGGACAGCCCAAGAGACCCAGTACTTC,CASREQGTAQETQYF
13,NA,NA,TRBV7-2,TRBJ1-6,TGTGCCAGCAGCTTATCCCTAAATTCACCCCTCCACTTT,CASSLSLNSPLHF
16,NA,NA,TRBV7-8,TRBJ1-3,TGTGCCAGCAGCTTAGGACGGGTAAGAGGAGGAAACACCATATATTTT,CASSLGRVRGGNTIYF
15,NA,TRBD2,TRBV6-6,TRBJ2-5,TGTGCCAGTAGGCTAGCGGGGGGGCCCCAAGAGACCCAGTACTTC,CASRLAGGPQETQYF
14,NA,TRBD1,TRBV30,TRBJ1-1,TGTGCCTGGACCGACAGCAGGGGGCTCGCTGAAGCTTTCTTT,CAWTDSRGLAEAFF
17,NA,NA,TRBV5-1,TRBJ2-7,TGCGCCAGCAGCTTGGGCCGGGGGACAGACCTTTCCTACGAGCAGTACTTC,CASSLGRGTDLSYEQYF
14,NA,NA,TRBV11-3,TRBJ1-2,TGTGCCAGCAGCTTAGTTCGGGGGGCTCGTGGCTACACCTTC,CASSLVRGARGYTF
12,NA,TRBD2,TRBV10-3,TRBJ2-5,TGTGCCATCGGGGGGGACCAAGAGACCCAGTACTTC,CAIGGDQETQYF
12,NA,TRBD1,TRBV30,TRBJ2-7,TGTGCCTGGAGTGTACAGGGGTACGAGCAGTACTTC,CAWSVQGYEQYF
13,NA,NA,TRBV9,TRBJ2-7,TGTGCCAGCAGCGTAGGGCCGGACAACGGGCAGTACTTC,CASSVGPDNGQYF
17,NA,TRBD2,TRBV15,TRBJ2-7,TGTGCCACCAGCAGAGACATATACACGGGAGGGTTCGACGAGCAGTACTTC,CATSRDIYTGGFDEQYF